This T cell receptor (beta chain) is drawn from a study of T cells in Graves' hyperthyroidism and ophthalmopathy. Germline V lookup: CDR1 SQVTM, CDR2 ANQGSEA. Unmatched junction bases numbered 6, after V lost 8 bases and J lost 0 bases. The CDR3 has 14 amino acids. Amplification targeted TCR beta CDR3 regions from RNA transcripts. Researchers ran a first-round RT-PCR on the TCR CDR3 using the HTBI primer set. From the multiplex PCR reads, TCRdb called clonotypes with MiXCR, one entry per CDR3 protein. The data hold 400,000 to 600,000 distinct CDR3 sequences, with under 25% observed a single time. This sample holds PBMCs from roughly 10 ml fresh peripheral blood.

This rearrangement joins TRBV29-1 to TRBJ2-2; 7 bases are a match to TRBD1. The specimen was blood. This sequence was found in a young man with Graves' hyperthyroidism. CDR3 loop: CSLKTGPNTGELFF. In DNA form, the CDR3 reads TGCAGCCTTAAGACAGGGCCGAACACCGGGGAGCTGTTTTTT.